This TCR beta chain was identified during a study of spatial heterogeneity in lung cancer. Notes on the study in general: Intratumoral expanded alpha and beta TCR counts were found to track tumor mutation counts.

Time point of the sample: sample taken at primary tumor resection. The sequenced material consisted of unsorted whole RNA from tumor, nontumor lung or frozen PBMC. The presence of a unique molecular identifier marked each TCR cDNA molecule. One entry per CDR3 protein results from TCRdb running MiXCR on the 5' RACE reads. The sample holds 20,000 or so distinct CDR3 sequences, 7.5% seen once. Only a few counts were recorded for this clonotype. Its matching antigen is unknown. A junction boundary mismatches the germline segment, possibly from a read error. The CDR3 spans 17 residues. The germline gives CDR1 LGHNA, CDR2 YSLEER.

The rearrangement uses TRBV4-3 and TRBJ2-7; possibly TRBD2 for D (6 bases). Sequenced material: lung tumor tissue, taken at surgery. This sequence was found in a male donor with early-stage non-small cell lung cancer. The chain's CDR3 is CASSQDTGRRGSHEQYF. Here the CDR3 DNA reads TGCGCCAGCAGCCAAGATACTGGCAGGCGGGGCTCCCACGAGCAGTACTTC.